The clone carrying this T cell receptor beta chain was counted only a few times. The record originates from a study of blood T cell repertoires in COVID-19. Using immunoSEQ multiplex PCR, the repertoire was profiled, and TCRdb retains in-frame clones only, with some absent. The sample shows 200,000 to 250,000 clones, 88% of them seen only once. The sequenced sample was PBMCs or T cells enriched from blood (not recorded which). This sequence originates from a woman under 40 who had recovered from COVID-19.

The CDR3 DNA is TGTGCCAGTAGTATAGACAGGGAGGCCGGGGAGCTGTTTTTT. It codes for CASSIDREAGELFF. This chain connects TRBV19 to TRBJ2-2, with D tentatively TRBD2 (6 bases). The germline V gene encodes CDR1 LNHDA and CDR2 SQIVND (reference sequence). V was pared by 0 bases and J by 6 bases, with 8 bases between. CDR3 size: 14 residues.